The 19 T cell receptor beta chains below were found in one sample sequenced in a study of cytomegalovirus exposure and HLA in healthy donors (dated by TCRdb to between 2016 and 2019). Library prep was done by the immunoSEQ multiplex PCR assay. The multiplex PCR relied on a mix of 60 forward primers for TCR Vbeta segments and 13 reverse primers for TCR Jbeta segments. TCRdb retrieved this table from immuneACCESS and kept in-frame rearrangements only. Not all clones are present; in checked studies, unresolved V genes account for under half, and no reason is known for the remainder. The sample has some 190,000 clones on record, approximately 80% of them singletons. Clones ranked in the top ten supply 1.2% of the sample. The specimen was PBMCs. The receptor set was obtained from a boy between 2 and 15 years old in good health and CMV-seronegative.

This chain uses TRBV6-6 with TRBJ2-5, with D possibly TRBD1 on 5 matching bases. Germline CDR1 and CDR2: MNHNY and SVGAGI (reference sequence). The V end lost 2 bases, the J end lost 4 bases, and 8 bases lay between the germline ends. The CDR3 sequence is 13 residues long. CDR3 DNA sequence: TGTGCCAGCAGTTACGGCCAGGGAGAGACCCAGTACTTC. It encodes CASSYGQGETQYF.

The CDR3 is CASSPAGDPQPQHF. The CDR3 DNA is TGTGCCAGCAGTCCTGCGGGGGACCCTCAGCCCCAGCATTTT. The genes are TRBV5-6 and TRBJ1-5; D might be TRBD1 (5 bases). The CDR3 spans 14 residues. Per germline, CDR1 SGHDT and CDR2 YYEEEE. Trimming pared 5 bases from V and 6 bases from J, leaving 15 bases between.

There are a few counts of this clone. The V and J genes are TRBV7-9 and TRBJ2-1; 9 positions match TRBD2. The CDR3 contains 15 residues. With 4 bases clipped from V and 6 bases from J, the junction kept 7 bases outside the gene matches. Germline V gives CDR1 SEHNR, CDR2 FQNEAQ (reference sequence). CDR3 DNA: TGTGCCAGCAGCTCTCAGACTAGCGGCCTCAATGAGCAGTTCTTC. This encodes CASSSQTSGLNEQFF.

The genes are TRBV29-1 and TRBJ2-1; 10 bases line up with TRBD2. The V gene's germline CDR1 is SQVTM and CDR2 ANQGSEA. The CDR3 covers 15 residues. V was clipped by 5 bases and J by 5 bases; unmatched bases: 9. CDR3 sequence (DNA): TGCAGCGTTTTGGGGTGGACTAGCGGACACAATGAGCAGTTCTTC. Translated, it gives CSVLGWTSGHNEQFF.

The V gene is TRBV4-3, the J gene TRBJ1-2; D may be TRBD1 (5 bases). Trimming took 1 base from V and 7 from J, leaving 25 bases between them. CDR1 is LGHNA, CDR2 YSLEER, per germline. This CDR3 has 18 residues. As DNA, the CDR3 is TGCGCCAGCAGCCAAGGGAATCGATGGGGCCCCATTGCTAGTGGCTACACCTTC. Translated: CASSQGNRWGPIASGYTF.

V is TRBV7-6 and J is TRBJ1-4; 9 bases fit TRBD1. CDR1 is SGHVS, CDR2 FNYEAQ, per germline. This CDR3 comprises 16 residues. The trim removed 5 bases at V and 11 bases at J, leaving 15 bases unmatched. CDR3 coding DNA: TGTGCCAGCAGCCCAGGACTAACAGGGGGCGCGGGGAAACTGTTTTTT. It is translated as CASSPGLTGGAGKLFF.

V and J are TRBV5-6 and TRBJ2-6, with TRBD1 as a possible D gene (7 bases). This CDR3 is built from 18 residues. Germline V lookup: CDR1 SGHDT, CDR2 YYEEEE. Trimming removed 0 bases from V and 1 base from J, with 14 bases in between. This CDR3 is CASSLGWRGQSGANVLTF. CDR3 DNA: TGTGCCAGCAGCTTGGGTTGGAGGGGACAGTCTGGGGCCAACGTCCTGACTTTC.

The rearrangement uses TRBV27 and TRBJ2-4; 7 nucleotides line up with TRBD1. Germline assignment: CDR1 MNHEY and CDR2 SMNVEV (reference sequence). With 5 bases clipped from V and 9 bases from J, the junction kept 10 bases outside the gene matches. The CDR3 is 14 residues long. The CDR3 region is CASSPRTGYAIQYF. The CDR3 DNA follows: TGTGCCAGCAGTCCTCGGACAGGATACGCCATTCAGTACTTC.

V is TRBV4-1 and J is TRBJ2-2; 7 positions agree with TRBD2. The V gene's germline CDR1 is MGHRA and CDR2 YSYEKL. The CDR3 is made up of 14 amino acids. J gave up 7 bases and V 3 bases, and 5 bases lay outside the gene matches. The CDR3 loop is CASSHKAGVGELFF. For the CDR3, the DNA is TGCGCCAGCAGCCACAAGGCGGGGGTCGGGGAGCTGTTTTTT.

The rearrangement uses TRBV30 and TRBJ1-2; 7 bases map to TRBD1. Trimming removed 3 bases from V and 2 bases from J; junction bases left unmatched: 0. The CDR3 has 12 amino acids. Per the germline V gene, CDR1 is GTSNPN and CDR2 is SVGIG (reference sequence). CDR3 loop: CAWRTGNYGYTF. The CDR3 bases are TGTGCCTGGAGGACAGGGAACTATGGCTACACCTTC.

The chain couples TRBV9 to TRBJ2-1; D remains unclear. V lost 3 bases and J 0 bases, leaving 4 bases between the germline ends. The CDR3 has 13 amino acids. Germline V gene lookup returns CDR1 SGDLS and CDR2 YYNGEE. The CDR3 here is CASSANSYNEQFF. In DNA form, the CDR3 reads TGTGCCAGCAGCGCCAACTCCTACAATGAGCAGTTCTTC.

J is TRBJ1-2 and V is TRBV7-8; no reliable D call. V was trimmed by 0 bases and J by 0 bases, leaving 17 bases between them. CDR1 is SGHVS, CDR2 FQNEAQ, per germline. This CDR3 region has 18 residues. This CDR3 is CASSLAEITVRANYGYTF. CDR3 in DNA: TGTGCCAGCAGCTTAGCGGAGATAACTGTTCGGGCTAACTATGGCTACACCTTC. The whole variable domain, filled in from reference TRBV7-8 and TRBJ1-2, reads GAGVSQSPRYKVAKRGQDVALRCDPISGHVSLFWYQQALGQGPEFLTYFQNEAQLDKSGLPSDRFFAERPEGSVSTLKIQRTQQEDSAVYLCASSLAEITVRANYGYTFGSGTRLTVV.

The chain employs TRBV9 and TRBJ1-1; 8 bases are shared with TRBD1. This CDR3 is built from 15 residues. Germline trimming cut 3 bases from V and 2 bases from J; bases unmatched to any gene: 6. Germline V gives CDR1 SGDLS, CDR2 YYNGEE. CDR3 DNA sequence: TGTGCCAGCAGCGGGGGGACAGGAAGAAACACTGAAGCTTTCTTT. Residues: CASSGGTGRNTEAFF.

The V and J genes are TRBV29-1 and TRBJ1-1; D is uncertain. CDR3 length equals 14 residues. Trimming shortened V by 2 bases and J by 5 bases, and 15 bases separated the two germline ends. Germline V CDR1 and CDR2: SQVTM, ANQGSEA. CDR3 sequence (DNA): TGCAGCGTTGAATCCCCAGAGGGCTGGACTGAAGCTTTCTTT. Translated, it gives CSVESPEGWTEAFF. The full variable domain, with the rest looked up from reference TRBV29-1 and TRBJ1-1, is SAVISQKPSRDICQRGTSLTIQCQVDSQVTMMFWYRQQPGQSLTLIATANQGSEATYESGFVIDKFPISRPNLTFSTLTVSNMSPEDSSIYLCSVESPEGWTEAFFGQGTRLTVV.

CDR3 sequence reads: CASSCGLAGASGANVLTF. The CDR3, as DNA: TGTGCCAGCAGCTGCGGACTAGCGGGAGCATCTGGGGCCAACGTCCTGACTTTC. This chain links TRBV5-4 with TRBJ2-6; 13 bases fit TRBD2. The V segment lost 3 bases and the J segment 1 base; nucleotides outside the gene matches: 4. CDR1 is SGHNT and CDR2 is YYREEE in the germline V gene (reference sequence). The CDR3 runs 18 residues.

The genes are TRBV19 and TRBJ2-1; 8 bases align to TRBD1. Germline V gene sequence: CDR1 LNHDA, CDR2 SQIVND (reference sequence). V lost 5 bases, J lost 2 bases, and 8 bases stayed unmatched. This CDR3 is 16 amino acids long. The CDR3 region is CASSPSQGVTYNEQFF. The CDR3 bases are TGTGCCAGTAGTCCGTCACAGGGGGTCACCTACAATGAGCAGTTCTTC. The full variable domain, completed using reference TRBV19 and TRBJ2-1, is DGGITQSPKYLFRKEGQNVTLSCEQNLNHDAMYWYRQDPGQGLRLIYYSQIVNDFQKGDIAEGYSVSREKKESFPLTVTSAQKNPTAFYLCASSPSQGVTYNEQFFGPGTRLTVL.

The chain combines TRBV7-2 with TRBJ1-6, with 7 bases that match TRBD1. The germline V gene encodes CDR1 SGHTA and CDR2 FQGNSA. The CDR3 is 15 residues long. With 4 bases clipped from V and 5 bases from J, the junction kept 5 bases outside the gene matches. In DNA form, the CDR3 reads TGTGCCAGCAGCTCCGGGGACAGCAATAATTCACCCCTCCACTTT. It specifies CASSSGDSNNSPLHF.

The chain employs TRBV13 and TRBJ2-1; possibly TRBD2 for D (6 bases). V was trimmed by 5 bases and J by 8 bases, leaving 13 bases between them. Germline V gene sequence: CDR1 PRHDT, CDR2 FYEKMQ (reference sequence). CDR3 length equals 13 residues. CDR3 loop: CASSPRDSDEQFF. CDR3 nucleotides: TGTGCCAGCAGCCCCCGGGACTCAGATGAGCAGTTCTTC.

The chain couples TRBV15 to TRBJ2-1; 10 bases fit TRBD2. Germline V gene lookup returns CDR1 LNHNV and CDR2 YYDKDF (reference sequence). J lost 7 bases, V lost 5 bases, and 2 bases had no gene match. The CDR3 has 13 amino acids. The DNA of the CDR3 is TGTGCCACCAGCGTTAGCGGGGGGAATGAGCAGTTCTTC. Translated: CATSVSGGNEQFF.